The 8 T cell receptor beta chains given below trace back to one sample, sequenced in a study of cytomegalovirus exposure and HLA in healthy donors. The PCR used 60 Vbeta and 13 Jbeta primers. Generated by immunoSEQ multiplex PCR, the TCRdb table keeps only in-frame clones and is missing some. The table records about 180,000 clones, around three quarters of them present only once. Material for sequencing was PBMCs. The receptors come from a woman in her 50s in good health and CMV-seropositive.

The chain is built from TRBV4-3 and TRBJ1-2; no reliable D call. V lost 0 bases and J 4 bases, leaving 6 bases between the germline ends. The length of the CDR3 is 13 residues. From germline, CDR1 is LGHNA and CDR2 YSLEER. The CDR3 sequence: CASSQDLIYGYTF. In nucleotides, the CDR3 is TGCGCCAGCAGCCAAGATTTAATCTATGGCTACACCTTC.

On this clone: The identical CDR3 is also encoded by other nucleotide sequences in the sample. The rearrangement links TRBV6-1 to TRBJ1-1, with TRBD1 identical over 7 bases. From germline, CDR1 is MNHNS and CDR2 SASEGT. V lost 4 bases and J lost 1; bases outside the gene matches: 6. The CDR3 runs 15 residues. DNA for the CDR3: TGTGCCAGCAGTGCCAGACAGGGAACGAACACTGAAGCTTTCTTT. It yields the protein CASSARQGTNTEAFF.

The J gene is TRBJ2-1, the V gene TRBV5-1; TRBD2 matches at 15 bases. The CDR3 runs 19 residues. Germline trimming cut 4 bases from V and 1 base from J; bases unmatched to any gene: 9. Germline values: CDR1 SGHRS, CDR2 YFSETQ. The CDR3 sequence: CASSDMGLAGGLSYNEQFF. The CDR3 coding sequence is TGCGCCAGCAGCGATATGGGACTAGCGGGGGGTCTATCCTACAATGAGCAGTTCTTC.

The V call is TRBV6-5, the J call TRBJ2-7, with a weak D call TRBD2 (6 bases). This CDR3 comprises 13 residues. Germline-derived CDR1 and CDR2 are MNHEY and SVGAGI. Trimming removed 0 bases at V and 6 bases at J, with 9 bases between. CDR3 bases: TGTGCCAGCAGTTACTCGACGGGAGCCGAGCAGTACTTC. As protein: CASSYSTGAEQYF.

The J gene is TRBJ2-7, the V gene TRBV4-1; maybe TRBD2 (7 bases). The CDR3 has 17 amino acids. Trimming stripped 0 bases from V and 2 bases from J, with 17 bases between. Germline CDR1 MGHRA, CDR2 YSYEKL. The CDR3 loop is CASSQEGGAGATYEQYF. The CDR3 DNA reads TGCGCCAGCAGCCAAGAAGGCGGGGCGGGGGCAACCTACGAGCAGTACTTC.

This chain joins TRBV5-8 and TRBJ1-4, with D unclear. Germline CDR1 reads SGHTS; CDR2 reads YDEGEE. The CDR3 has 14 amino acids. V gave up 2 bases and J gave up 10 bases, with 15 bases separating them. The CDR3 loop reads CASSFNLPSGKLFF. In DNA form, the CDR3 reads TGTGCCAGCAGCTTCAATTTGCCTTCAGGAAAACTGTTTTTT.

CDR3 region: CASSMKLKAHGYTF. The CDR3 DNA follows: TGTGCCAGTAGTATGAAGTTAAAAGCCCATGGCTACACCTTC. V usage is TRBV19 and J usage is TRBJ1-2; D remains unclear. The V end was cut by 3 bases, the J end by 6 bases, with 14 bases between. Germline values: CDR1 LNHDA, CDR2 SQIVND (reference sequence). The CDR3 runs to 14 residues.

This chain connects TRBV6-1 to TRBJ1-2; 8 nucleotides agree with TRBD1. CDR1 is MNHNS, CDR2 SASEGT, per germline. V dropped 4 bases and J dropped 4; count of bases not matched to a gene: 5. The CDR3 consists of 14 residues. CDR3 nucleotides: TGTGCCAGCAGTGGTACAGGGGGGAGCTATGGCTACACCTTC. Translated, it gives CASSGTGGSYGYTF.